The 22 T cell receptor beta chains below were found in one sample sequenced in a study of T cells in women clearing cervical HPV infection. Method: immunoSEQ multiplex PCR; TCRdb's copy keeps in-frame clones and lacks some. Here the sample table reports about 40,000 clones. Sequencing input: blood buffy coat. These receptors all stem from a woman aged 18 to 69 with a cervical HPV16 infection that either progressed to CIN3+ or cleared (not recorded which).

As to this clone: The read stops 3 residues short of the end of the CDR3; the missing end is completed from the germline J gene. V is TRBV29-1 and J is TRBJ1-2; perhaps TRBD1 as D (6 bases). From germline, CDR1 is SQVTM and CDR2 ANQGSEA. V was shortened by 0 bases and J by 5 bases, with 13 bases between the two germline ends. The CDR3 has 14 residues. CDR3 DNA (partial): TGCAGCGTTGAAGATTGGGACAAAAGTTATGGC. This translates into CSVEDWDKSYG. The CDR3 reads in full as CSVEDWDKSYGYTF. Drawing the rest from reference TRBV29-1 and TRBJ1-2, the complete variable domain is SAVISQKPSRDICQRGTSLTIQCQVDSQVTMMFWYRQQPGQSLTLIATANQGSEATYESGFVIDKFPISRPNLTFSTLTVSNMSPEDSSIYLCSVEDWDKSYGYTFGSGTRLTVV.

In regard to this clone: The read is 3 residues too short to cover the CDR3 end, so that end is filled in from the germline J gene. This sequence joins TRBV30 and TRBJ1-2; TRBD1 aligns across 9 bases. This CDR3 contains 15 residues. Germline CDR1 and CDR2: GTSNPN and SVGIG (reference sequence). CDR3 amino acids: CAWAFPGTGFSDYTF. CDR3 DNA (partial): TGTGCCTGGGCCTTTCCCGGGACAGGGTTTTCCGAC.

This chain's CDR3 is CASSSPGLSVHEQFF. The CDR3 bases that were read are TGTGCCAGCAGCTCGCCGGGACTTTCAGTCCATGAG. The genes are TRBV7-9 and TRBJ2-1, with D possibly TRBD2 on 6 matching bases. The read falls 3 residues short of the CDR3 end, and the missing part is taken from the germline J gene. The CDR3 is 15 amino acids. Looked up from germline, CDR1 is SEHNR and CDR2 is FQNEAQ (reference sequence). V dropped 4 bases and J dropped 8 bases, with 18 bases sitting between them.

As for this clone: Coverage ceases 3 residues before the CDR3 finishes, and the germline J gene fills in the end. This chain uses TRBV5-1 with TRBJ2-7; a possible D gene is TRBD2 (6 bases). There are 14 residues in the CDR3. Trimming pared 1 base from V and 1 base from J, leaving 9 bases between. The germline CDR1 and CDR2 sequences are SGHRS and YFSETQ. CDR3 protein: CASSLIGGSYEQYF. The covered CDR3 bases are TGCGCCAGCAGCTTGATCGGGGGTTCCTACGAG.

In regard to this clone: The read finishes 3 residues shy of the CDR3 end, and the germline J gene is used to complete it. This chain links TRBV19 with TRBJ1-2, with 7 bases matching TRBD1. This CDR3 spans 13 amino acids. The V segment lost 6 bases and the J segment 4 bases; nucleotides outside the gene matches: 5. The germline V gene encodes CDR1 LNHDA and CDR2 SQIVND (reference sequence). The CDR3 DNA, read in part, is TGTGCCAGTAGGAGACAGGGTAGCTATGGC. Protein product: CASRRQGSYG. The CDR3 in its entirety is CASRRQGSYGYTF.

To note about this clone: Read data end 3 residues before the CDR3 end; the end is taken from the germline J gene. The J gene is TRBJ2-4, the V gene TRBV6-2 or TRBV6-3; D might be TRBD1 (6 bases). The CDR3 covers 17 residues. Trimming removed 3 bases at V and 0 bases at J, with 15 bases between. Germline assignment: CDR1 MNHEY and CDR2 SVGEGT. CDR3 sequence reads: CASSYEWGTLAKNIQYF. The CDR3 DNA, read in part, is TGTGCCAGCAGTTATGAGTGGGGGACACTAGCCAAAAACATT.

For this clone: The CDR3 extends 3 residues past the end of the read, so its final part is completed from the germline J gene. The chain is built from TRBV6-2 or TRBV6-3 and TRBJ2-3, with 9 nucleotides matching TRBD2. Germline CDR1 reads MNHEY; CDR2 reads SVGEGT. The CDR3 runs to 17 residues. The part of the CDR3 DNA that was read is TGTGCCAGCAGTTACTCGTTCCTAGCGGGACCTCAAGAGACG. This translates into CASSYSFLAGPQET. The CDR3, in full, reads CASSYSFLAGPQETQYF.

On this clone: The CDR3 goes on 3 residues after the read ends, and that part is filled in from the germline J gene. This chain connects TRBV30 to TRBJ1-2; D uncertain. The CDR3 totals 12 residues. Germline V gives CDR1 GTSNPN, CDR2 SVGIG (reference sequence). The chain's CDR3 is CAWSVLAGDYTF. The covered CDR3 bases are TGTGCCTGGAGTGTACTAGCGGGCGAC.

About this clone itself: The read falls 3 residues short of the CDR3 end, and the missing part is taken from the germline J gene. This sequence joins TRBV7-2 and TRBJ2-2; D is unresolved. Germline CDR1 reads SGHTA; CDR2 reads FQGNSA. The CDR3 covers 11 residues. The CDR3 is CASSTHEKLFF. Incomplete CDR3 DNA: TGTGCCAGCAGCACTCATGAAAAG.

Of note for this clone: Read sequence stops 3 residues before the CDR3 end, and the germline J gene provides the missing end. The genes are TRBV19 and TRBJ1-5; 12 bases align to TRBD1. CDR3 length: 15 amino acids. With 5 bases clipped from V and 3 bases from J, the junction kept 2 bases outside the gene matches. CDR1 and CDR2 from the germline V gene are LNHDA and SQIVND (reference sequence). CDR3 DNA, as far as it was read: TGTGCCAGTAGTGGGACAGGGGGCCCCAATCAGCCC. Translated: CASSGTGGPNQP. The full CDR3 protein reads CASSGTGGPNQPQHF.

Notes on this clone: Read data end 3 residues before the CDR3 end; the end is taken from the germline J gene. The chain has TRBV2 and TRBJ2-1; tentatively, D is TRBD2 (6 bases). The V and J ends lost 5 bases and 5 bases respectively, with 13 bases between them. The CDR3 covers 14 residues. Germline values: CDR1 SNHLY, CDR2 FYNNEI. CDR3 sequence: CASSWRESDNEQFF. The sequenced part of the CDR3 DNA is TGTGCCAGCAGTTGGCGGGAATCCGACAATGAG.

Notes on this clone: The CDR3 goes on 3 residues after the read ends, and that part is filled in from the germline J gene. The V call is TRBV19, the J call TRBJ1-2; D not resolved. Per germline, CDR1 LNHDA and CDR2 SQIVND (reference sequence). The CDR3 contains 16 residues. CDR3 in amino acids: CASSSRLGGSYNDYTF. The sequenced CDR3 bases are TGTGCCAGTAGTTCCAGACTAGGAGGGTCCTACAATGAC. The full variable domain, rest sourced from reference TRBV19 and TRBJ1-2, is DGGITQSPKYLFRKEGQNVTLSCEQNLNHDAMYWYRQDPGQGLRLIYYSQIVNDFQKGDIAEGYSVSREKKESFPLTVTSAQKNPTAFYLCASSSRLGGSYNDYTFGSGTRLTVV.

To note about this clone: The sequence runs out 3 residues before the end of the CDR3; the remainder is reconstructed from the germline J gene. This sequence joins TRBV7-9 and TRBJ1-3; TRBD1 is a possible D gene (6 bases). This CDR3 region has 15 residues. V shed 4 bases and J shed 6 bases, with 16 bases lying between them. Per the germline V gene, CDR1 is SEHNR and CDR2 is FQNEAQ (reference sequence). CDR3: CASSSRLGAENTIYF. Incomplete CDR3 DNA: TGTGCCAGCAGCTCAAGACTGGGGGCGGAAAACACC.

In the case of this clone: The read comes to an end 3 residues before the CDR3 does, leaving the germline J gene to fill in the end. The chain carries TRBV7-3 and TRBJ2-1; possible D gene TRBD2, 5 bases. The CDR3 has 18 residues. Germline-derived CDR1 and CDR2 are SGHTA and FQGTGA. Trimming took off 0 bases at V and 0 bases at J, with 15 bases between the two ends. CDR3 region: CASSLTLASPTSYNEQFF. The covered CDR3 bases are TGTGCCAGCAGCTTAACGTTAGCTAGCCCGACCTCCTACAATGAG.

Remarks on this clone: From the germline J gene comes the end of the CDR3, since the read stops 3 residues before it. The gene calls are TRBV19 and TRBJ1-5; the D gene is possibly TRBD1 (6 bases). CDR3 length: 13 amino acids. Trimming removed 6 bases at V and 5 bases at J, with 11 bases between. CDR1 and CDR2 from the germline V gene are LNHDA and SQIVND (reference sequence). The CDR3 protein is CASSGTLYQPQHF. The CDR3 DNA, read in part, is TGTGCCAGTAGCGGGACACTTTATCAGCCC.

With respect to this clone: The CDR3 goes on 3 residues after the read ends, and that part is filled in from the germline J gene. The V call is TRBV5-1, the J call TRBJ1-5; D remains unclear. The length of the CDR3 is 10 residues. Germline V gene lookup returns CDR1 SGHRS and CDR2 YFSETQ. V lost 7 bases and J lost 8, with 7 bases in between. CDR3 bases read: TGCGCCAGCCCGAAGGAGCCC. The encoded protein is CASPKEP. The whole CDR3 reads CASPKEPQHF.

A word on this clone: The CDR3 end falls 3 residues outside the read, so it is completed with the germline J gene. The genes are TRBV5-1 and TRBJ1-6, with a possible D match to TRBD1 (6 bases). Germline values: CDR1 SGHRS, CDR2 YFSETQ. The CDR3 length is 15 residues. Trimming shortened V by 5 bases and J by 9 bases, and 18 bases separated the two germline ends. CDR3 DNA (partial): TGCGCCAGCAGAGGGGTCGCTCAGGGGAGTTCACCC. Protein sequence: CASRGVAQGSSP. The CDR3 as a whole reads CASRGVAQGSSPLHF.

On this clone: The read terminates 3 residues before the CDR3 end, so the remaining end is supplied by the germline J gene. The rearrangement uses TRBV2 and TRBJ2-1; the D gene is possibly TRBD2 (6 bases). Germline CDR1 reads SNHLY; CDR2 reads FYNNEI. Trimming shortened V by 1 base and J by 9 bases, and 25 bases separated the two germline ends. This CDR3 comprises 18 residues. The CDR3 reads CASSEEKGGAPHNGEQFF. CDR3 DNA, as far as it was read: TGTGCCAGCAGTGAAGAAAAGGGCGGGGCCCCCCACAACGGTGAG.

About this clone itself: The CDR3 end falls 3 residues outside the read, so it is completed with the germline J gene. The gene calls are TRBV30 and TRBJ1-2; 7 positions agree with TRBD1. Germline lookup yields CDR1 GTSNPN and CDR2 SVGIG (reference sequence). With V trimmed by 6 bases and J by 1 base, 5 bases remained unmatched. The CDR3 runs to 13 residues. CDR3 DNA (partial): TGTGCCTGCCGGGACAGCCATAACTATGGC. Translation gives CACRDSHNYG. The complete CDR3 reads CACRDSHNYGYTF.

Remarks on this clone: The read falls 3 residues short of the CDR3 end, and the missing part is taken from the germline J gene. The chain links TRBV19 to TRBJ1-4; 8 bases line up with TRBD1. V trimming: 5 bases; J trimming: 3 bases; junction bases outside the gene matches: 5. The CDR3 consists of 15 residues. CDR1 and CDR2 (germline): LNHDA, SQIVND (reference sequence). The CDR3 bases that were read are TGTGCCAGTAGTGTGACAGGGGTCCCTAATGAAAAA. Amino acid sequence: CASSVTGVPNEK. In full, the CDR3 is CASSVTGVPNEKLFF.

As regards this clone: The observed sequence ends 3 residues before the CDR3 terminus, with the missing tail filled in from the germline J gene. V and J are TRBV30 and TRBJ1-2, with D possibly TRBD1 on 5 matching bases. Germline CDR1 is GTSNPN and CDR2 is SVGIG (reference sequence). This CDR3 has 14 residues. CDR3 DNA (partial): TGTGCCTGGAGCGAGGGGCAACCCCTCGCCGAC. Its translation is CAWSEGQPLAD. The entire CDR3 protein reads CAWSEGQPLADYTF.

Points on this clone: The CDR3 is cut off 3 residues early in the read; its end comes from the germline J gene. The chain links TRBV27 to TRBJ2-7; 10 nucleotides agree with TRBD2. Per the germline V gene, CDR1 is MNHEY and CDR2 is SMNVEV (reference sequence). Trimming removed 4 bases from V and 5 bases from J; junction bases left unmatched: 5. The length of the CDR3 is 14 residues. The sequenced CDR3 bases are TGTGCCAGCAGTTCCGGGACTAGCGTGAACGAG. Its protein product is CASSSGTSVNE. The full CDR3 is CASSSGTSVNEQYF.